The source of this T cell receptor beta chain is a study of blood T cells in healthy people across ages. General study findings and limits: Bulk PBMC profiling left naive and antigen-experienced comparisons inconclusive. Older individuals had lower TCR beta diversity per million T cells (the decline was roughly linear).

This clonotype occurred a few times. The antigen remains unidentified. A much more abundant neighbour one base away suggests this may be a read error. The total RNA that was extracted per sample amounted to at least 6 micrograms. The authors ran a second PCR of about 6 to 11 cycles using a sample-barcoded 5' primer and a J-beta primer mix. TCRdb re-derived calls from the 5' RACE reads in MiXCR, one entry per CDR3 protein. Of approximately 2,000,000 distinct CDR3 sequences listed, approximately 39% are singletons. The CDR3 is made up of 15 amino acids. Germline CDR1 is SGDLS and CDR2 is YYNGEE. The clonotype originates from a human donor in good health. The specimen was blood. J is TRBJ2-1 and V is TRBV9; no clear D gene. The CDR3 sequence is CTSSVFPGPSVEQFF. In DNA, the CDR3 is TGTACCAGCAGCGTCTTTCCCGGTCCTTCGGTCGAGCAGTTCTTC.